What follows are 20 T cell receptor beta chains derived from one specimen sequenced in a study of shared clonotypes between healthy human individuals. Repertoires were generated with immunoSEQ multiplex PCR, while TCRdb's copy carries only in-frame clones and drops some. The data contain some 2.1 million clones, around 93% of them singletons. Naivety among CD8 cells was defined by CD45RO negativity and positive CCR7 selection, thereby excluding terminally differentiated effector memory CD45RA+ cells. What was sequenced was naive CD8+ T cells from PBMCs. The receptor source for this set is a man younger than 30 in good health. Some clones in this sample may be carry-over from other donors' samples.

The V call is TRBV2, the J call TRBJ2-3; TRBD1 matches at 10 bases. Germline CDR1 SNHLY, CDR2 FYNNEI. V was pared by 3 bases and J by 4 bases, with 4 bases of the junction left unmatched. CDR3 size: 15 residues. Here the CDR3 DNA reads TGTGCCAGCAGTGAGTGGGACAGGGGACCAGATACGCAGTATTTT. Protein sequence: CASSEWDRGPDTQYF.

The chain is built from TRBV11-2 and TRBJ2-6; D not certain. Looked up from germline, CDR1 is SGHAT and CDR2 is FQNNGV. The CDR3 extends over 16 amino acids. Between the trimmed V and J ends, which lost 3 bases and 3 bases, there was a span of 12 bases. This chain's CDR3 is CASSLGKGSGANVLTF. The CDR3, as DNA: TGTGCCAGCAGCTTGGGAAAGGGTAGTGGGGCCAACGTCCTGACTTTC.

The DNA of the CDR3 is TGTGCCAGCAGCCCCGACAGCTCTGGGGCCAACGTCCTGACTTTC. The encoded protein is CASSPDSSGANVLTF. The chain couples TRBV5-8 to TRBJ2-6; D may be TRBD1 (5 bases). Germline V gives CDR1 SGHTS, CDR2 YDEGEE. The CDR3 spans 15 residues. V was shortened by 4 bases and J by 0 bases, with 8 bases between the two germline ends.

The rearrangement links TRBV4-2 to TRBJ2-7; 9 bases line up with TRBD1. The length of the CDR3 is 14 residues. After removal of 3 bases from V and 4 bases from J, the junction contained 4 bases not matched to a gene. Germline CDR1 reads LGHNA; CDR2 reads YNFKEQ. CDR3 in amino acids: CASSQEDRGYEQYF. As DNA, the CDR3 is TGTGCCAGCAGCCAGGAGGACAGGGGTTACGAGCAGTACTTC.

The chain combines TRBV11-1 with TRBJ2-1; the match to TRBD2 covers 8 bases. Germline CDR1 reads SGHAT; CDR2 reads FQDESV (reference sequence). The V gene end was trimmed by 1 base and the J gene end by 3 bases; junction bases not matched to a gene: 8. This CDR3 is 17 amino acids long. The CDR3 sequence is CASSLVARLAGYNEQFF. For the CDR3, the DNA is TGTGCCAGCAGCTTAGTCGCCAGGCTAGCGGGCTACAATGAGCAGTTCTTC.

The chain links TRBV6-5 to TRBJ1-2; maybe TRBD1 (5 bases). Germline V gene data show CDR1 as MNHEY and CDR2 as SVGAGI. V dropped 2 bases and J dropped 4 bases, with 14 bases sitting between them. There are 15 residues in the CDR3. For the CDR3, the DNA is TGTGCCAGCAGTTACGGGGACGGGATAACCTATGGCTACACCTTC. Translation: CASSYGDGITYGYTF.

The rearrangement joins TRBV6-5 to TRBJ1-1, with 11 bases aligning to TRBD1. The germline gives CDR1 MNHEY, CDR2 SVGAGI. Trimming took 6 bases from V and 4 from J; bases not matched to a gene: 4. The CDR3 runs 14 residues. The CDR3 bases are TGTGCCAGCAGGGTCGGACAGGGGGCCACTGAAGCTTTCTTT. Residues: CASRVGQGATEAFF.

The V call is TRBV4-1, the J call TRBJ2-7; D remains unclear. This CDR3 region has 14 residues. Trimming took off 0 bases at V and 0 bases at J, with 6 bases between the two ends. Germline-derived CDR1 and CDR2 are MGHRA and YSYEKL. The CDR3 sequence is CASSQEPASYEQYF. CDR3 DNA: TGCGCCAGCAGCCAAGAACCAGCCTCCTACGAGCAGTACTTC.

The chain employs TRBV13 and TRBJ2-7; 7 bases map to TRBD2. J was trimmed by 4 bases and V by 5 bases; bases with no gene match: 14. The CDR3 runs to 16 residues. In germline, CDR1 is PRHDT, CDR2 FYEKMQ (reference sequence). CDR3 amino acids: CASSPPLGGSRYEQYF. CDR3 DNA sequence: TGTGCCAGCAGCCCCCCTCTTGGCGGGAGTAGATACGAGCAGTACTTC.

The V gene is TRBV27, the J gene TRBJ1-2; 10 nucleotides agree with TRBD1. Germline lookup yields CDR1 MNHEY and CDR2 SMNVEV (reference sequence). This CDR3 comprises 12 residues. V lost 8 bases, J lost 6 bases, and 3 bases stayed unmatched. CDR3 amino acids: CASVDRGDGYTF. The DNA for the CDR3 is TGTGCCAGCGTGGACAGGGGGGATGGCTACACCTTC.

The chain links TRBV29-1 to TRBJ2-5; 12 bases line up with TRBD2. The CDR3 loop spans 15 amino acids. From germline, CDR1 is SQVTM and CDR2 ANQGSEA. The V and J ends lost 7 bases and 5 bases, in that order; junction bases with no gene match: 11. The CDR3 DNA sequence: TGCAGCGCCCTGGCTAGCGGGAGGGCCGGGGAGACCCAGTACTTC. This codes for CSALASGRAGETQYF.

Regarding this clone: Distinct nucleotide sequences in the sample also encode this CDR3. The rearrangement joins TRBV15 to TRBJ1-1; D not resolved. Germline V gene lookup returns CDR1 LNHNV and CDR2 YYDKDF (reference sequence). V lost 1 base and J lost 1, with 1 base in between. This CDR3 has 12 residues. CDR3 nucleotide sequence: TGTGCCACCAGCAGAGGGAACACTGAAGCTTTCTTT. Protein sequence: CATSRGNTEAFF.

On this clone: The identical CDR3 is also encoded by other nucleotide sequences in the sample. This chain joins TRBV27 and TRBJ1-1; a possible D gene is TRBD1 (5 bases). The V end was cut by 3 bases, the J end by 4 bases, with 12 bases between. The CDR3 is 14 amino acids. The germline gives CDR1 MNHEY, CDR2 SMNVEV (reference sequence). CDR3 protein: CASSFGGLGTEAFF. CDR3 in DNA: TGTGCCAGCAGTTTTGGGGGTTTGGGCACTGAAGCTTTCTTT.

The chain has TRBV9 and TRBJ2-3; tentatively, D is TRBD1 (8 bases). Trimming cost V 4 bases and J 5 bases, with 20 bases left between them. The CDR3 totals 16 residues. From germline, CDR1 is SGDLS and CDR2 YYNGEE. DNA of the CDR3: TGTGCCAGCAGCTACGCCGGGACAGGACTAGGAGATACGCAGTATTTT. Amino acid sequence: CASSYAGTGLGDTQYF.

V gene TRBV15 combines with J gene TRBJ2-3; TRBD2 matches at 13 bases. CDR1 is LNHNV, CDR2 YYDKDF, per germline (reference sequence). V was clipped by 0 bases and J by 5 bases; unmatched bases: 8. The length of the CDR3 is 18 residues. The CDR3 spells CATSRDLLAGGREDTQYF. The CDR3 nucleotides are TGTGCCACCAGCAGAGATCTACTAGCGGGAGGGCGAGAAGATACGCAGTATTTT.

A word on this clone: Distinct nucleotide sequences in the sample also encode this CDR3. This chain uses TRBV5-1 with TRBJ2-1; TRBD1 agrees at 8 bases. The CDR3 totals 12 residues. The V and J ends lost 5 bases and 9 bases, in that order; junction bases with no gene match: 4. In germline, CDR1 is SGHRS, CDR2 YFSETQ. The DNA of the CDR3 is TGCGCCAGCAGTTATGACAGGGGTGAGCAGTTCTTC. This gives the protein CASSYDRGEQFF.

This sequence joins TRBV7-9 and TRBJ2-1; D gene ambiguous. V gave up 5 bases and J gave up 4 bases, with 9 bases separating them. Germline V gives CDR1 SEHNR, CDR2 FQNEAQ (reference sequence). CDR3 length: 13 residues. The CDR3 spells CASSPRLYNEQFF. The CDR3 region has the DNA TGTGCCAGCAGCCCCAGACTGTACAATGAGCAGTTCTTC.

The chain uses TRBV6-1 and TRBJ2-7; 8 positions match TRBD1. CDR3 length: 14 amino acids. The germline gives CDR1 MNHNS, CDR2 SASEGT. V shed 3 bases, J shed 7 bases, and the junction held 8 bases outside the gene matches. The CDR3 is CASSEGDRRVEQYF. The CDR3 DNA is TGTGCCAGCAGTGAGGGGGACAGGCGTGTGGAGCAGTACTTC.

The chain couples TRBV27 to TRBJ2-1; weak D call: TRBD2 (5 bases). Trimming removed 7 bases from V and 6 bases from J, with 16 bases in between. The CDR3 covers 14 residues. Germline V CDR1 and CDR2: MNHEY, SMNVEV (reference sequence). The CDR3, as DNA: TGTGCCAGCACCCTCCTGGGAGCCGTCAATGAGCAGTTCTTC. As protein: CASTLLGAVNEQFF.

This clone has just a few counts. This CDR3 is also generated by other DNA sequences in the sample. The genes are TRBV9 and TRBJ2-1; 12 positions agree with TRBD2. The CDR3 sequence is 15 residues long. V lost 2 bases, J lost 4 bases, and 1 base stayed unmatched. Germline V gene lookup returns CDR1 SGDLS and CDR2 YYNGEE. DNA of the CDR3: TGTGCCAGCAGCGTCGGGACTAGCGGGTACAATGAGCAGTTCTTC. Translation gives CASSVGTSGYNEQFF.